The 3 T cell receptor beta chains below all came from one sample that was sequenced in a study of human T cells and chemical hapten exposure (dated by TCRdb to the early 2020s). Libraries were made using RACE. Sequenced using a NextSeq 500. TCRdb trimmed public reads at Q25 via fastp, called clones via MiXCR and kept in-frame beta chains. A single entry per CDR3 protein holds the most common genes and DNA from its merged rows. For this sample the table gives tens of thousands of distinct CDR3 sequences, of which around 6.7% were detected only once. The leading ten clones occupy approximately 1.2% of the sample. The time point label of this sample denotes: patch test 2, 6 weeks after DPC sensitization. The label giving this sample's treatment or condition can be read as: therapeutic diphenylcyclopropenone sensitization with weekly scalp DPC. This specimen was whole blood, taken in connection with sensitization to the hapten diphenylcyclopropenone (DPC). The receptors come from a woman between 25 and 40 years old with alopecia areata. Some clones in this sample may be carry-over from other donors' samples.

This clonotype was observed at least ten times. The rearrangement links TRBV29-1 to TRBJ1-4; D is uncertain. The germline V gene has CDR1 SQVTM and CDR2 ANQGSEA. Deletions cut 5 bases from V and 4 bases from J, with 14 bases between. CDR3 length equals 14 residues. The CDR3: CSVRQSAVNEKLFF. CDR3 nucleotide sequence: TGCAGCGTTAGGCAATCGGCTGTTAATGAAAAACTGTTTTTT.

This clonotype appeared a few times. V and J are TRBV4-2 and TRBJ2-6; 10 bases are shared with TRBD2. Trimming took 1 base from V and 0 from J; bases not matched to a gene: 3. Germline-derived CDR1 and CDR2 are LGHNA and YNFKEQ. The CDR3 totals 18 residues. The CDR3: CASSQALAGASGANVLTF. CDR3 nucleotides: TGTGCCAGCAGCCAAGCCCTAGCGGGGGCCTCTGGGGCCAACGTCCTGACTTTC.

V is TRBV9 and J is TRBJ1-1, with D unresolved. Germline V gene lookup returns CDR1 SGDLS and CDR2 YYNGEE. The CDR3 extends over 14 amino acids. V was shortened by 0 bases and J by 1 base, with 7 bases between the two germline ends. The CDR3 DNA reads TGTGCCAGCAGCGTAGACAGCGGGAACACTGAAGCTTTCTTT. Its protein is CASSVDSGNTEAFF.